Described below is a single T cell receptor (beta chain) sequence and its context. MiXCR was run by TCRdb on the RT-PCR reads, yielding one entry per CDR3 protein. The sample holds just under 550,000 distinct CDR3 sequences, approximately 22% seen once. This record belongs to a study of response to subunit inactivated influenza vaccine. The CDR3 consists of 12 residues. Looked up from germline, CDR1 is MNHEY and CDR2 is SVGEGT. The V gene lost 4 bases and the J gene lost 1 base, with 4 bases spanning the gap. These same data were also listed under a study on T cells expressing NK-cell markers. That work adds: It was by 5'RACE template switching with UMIs that TCR beta cDNA was made. CD3+CD56+NKG2C+, CD3+CD56+NKG2C- and CD3+CD56-NKG2C+ T cells, once sorted, supplied the TCR beta repertoires.

The V and J genes are TRBV6-2 or TRBV6-3 and TRBJ1-2; unclear D gene. This TCR derives from a man aged 50 to 60 who received an inactivated influenza vaccine. The sample here was CD4+ T cells sorted from PBMCs, taken roughly 12 days after vaccination. The CDR3 bases are TGTGCCAGCAGTTCCTATAACTATGGCTACACCTTC. Its protein is CASSSYNYGYTF.